The 30 T cell receptor beta chains listed next were all sequenced from one sample in a study of T cell changes during pregnancy in multiple sclerosis. Clones were read by immunoSEQ multiplex PCR, and TCRdb kept only the in-frame ones, dropping some. Here the sample spans fewer than 95,000 clones, about 93% being singletons. This specimen was peripheral blood, taken in the first trimester of pregnancy. All receptors come from a female donor with multiple sclerosis, enrolled in a pregnancy study.

V is TRBV2 and J is TRBJ2-7; tentative D call: TRBD2 (8 bases). This CDR3 has 14 residues. Germline-derived CDR1 and CDR2 are SNHLY and FYNNEI. Deletions cut 8 bases from V and 2 bases from J, with 16 bases between. CDR3 nucleotide sequence: TGTGCCAGCCGGGAGGGGACAGAAGCCTACGAGCAGTACTTC. This sequence encodes CASREGTEAYEQYF.

The V call is TRBV6-5, the J call TRBJ1-2; no clear D gene. Trimming took 2 bases from V and 4 from J, leaving 17 bases between them. The CDR3 covers 16 residues. Germline V CDR1 and CDR2: MNHEY, SVGAGI. The CDR3 spells CASSYGPVQSTYGYTF. The CDR3 nucleotides are TGTGCCAGCAGTTACGGGCCAGTCCAAAGTACCTATGGCTACACCTTC.

CDR3 loop: CASSLGLAGGRTGELFF. The DNA for the CDR3 is TGTGCCAGCAGCTTAGGACTAGCGGGGGGACGCACCGGGGAGCTGTTTTTT. The chain recombines TRBV13 with TRBJ2-2; 12 nucleotides align to TRBD2. Germline CDR1 reads PRHDT; CDR2 reads FYEKMQ (reference sequence). Trimming at V came to 0 bases and at J to 4 bases, leaving 3 bases not matched to a gene. This CDR3 region has 17 residues.

The chain carries TRBV2 and TRBJ1-2; 7 bases map to TRBD1. Unmatched junction bases numbered 2, after V lost 4 bases and J lost 0 bases. Per the germline V gene, CDR1 is SNHLY and CDR2 is FYNNEI. This CDR3 is 14 amino acids long. CDR3 in amino acids: CASSAGQSNYGYTF. The CDR3 region has the DNA TGTGCCAGCAGTGCGGGACAGTCTAACTATGGCTACACCTTC.

J is TRBJ2-4 and V is TRBV20-1; 7 positions match TRBD1. J lost 15 bases, V lost 5 bases, and 7 bases had no gene match. There are 10 residues in the CDR3. The V gene's germline CDR1 is DFQATT and CDR2 SNEGSKA (reference sequence). The CDR3 protein is CSAQTGFRYF. The CDR3 DNA sequence: TGCAGTGCTCAGACAGGGTTCCGGTACTTC.

The CDR3 nucleotides read TGCGCCAGCAGCTCGCCCCCCGCCGGGACTAGTGGGGGAAATGAGCAGTTCTTC. This encodes CASSSPPAGTSGGNEQFF. This sequence joins TRBV5-1 and TRBJ2-1, with 8 nucleotides matching TRBD2. The CDR3 consists of 18 residues. The junction had 18 bases not matched to a gene; V was cut back by 3 bases and J by 7 bases. Germline V lookup: CDR1 SGHRS, CDR2 YFSETQ.

The CDR3 DNA is TGTGCCAGCAGTTACTCGACCGGGGGGCCAGACTACGAGCAGTACTTC. Protein product: CASSYSTGGPDYEQYF. The rearrangement joins TRBV6-5 to TRBJ2-7; D may be TRBD2 (7 bases). The CDR3 totals 16 residues. Trimming pared 0 bases from V and 3 bases from J, leaving 15 bases between. CDR1 is MNHEY, CDR2 SVGAGI, per germline.

The rearrangement links TRBV7-6 to TRBJ2-7; 10 positions agree with TRBD1. The CDR3 covers 17 residues. J was trimmed by 3 bases and V by 1 base; bases with no gene match: 9. Germline V gives CDR1 SGHVS, CDR2 FNYEAQ. The CDR3 DNA reads as TGTGCCAGCAGCTTAGGTGAAACCCGGGACAGGGGCTACGAGCAGTACTTC. This encodes CASSLGETRDRGYEQYF.

The rearrangement joins TRBV4-2 to TRBJ2-7; TRBD2 aligns across 9 bases. V lost 1 base and J lost 10; bases outside the gene matches: 5. Germline assignment: CDR1 LGHNA and CDR2 YNFKEQ. This CDR3 contains 13 residues. CDR3 bases: TGTGCCAGCAGCCAAGCTAGCGGGGACTATCAGTACTTC. Translated, it gives CASSQASGDYQYF.

The chain has TRBV6-5 and TRBJ2-1; 7 nucleotides agree with TRBD2. This CDR3 has 14 residues. With V trimmed by 6 bases and J by 7 bases, 9 bases remained unmatched. The germline V gene encodes CDR1 MNHEY and CDR2 SVGAGI. CDR3 in amino acids: CASSRLALLNEQFF. The CDR3 coding sequence is TGTGCCAGCAGCCGACTAGCCCTACTGAATGAGCAGTTCTTC.

The chain has TRBV6-5 and TRBJ2-7; the match to TRBD1 covers 7 bases. This CDR3 spans 14 amino acids. Germline values: CDR1 MNHEY, CDR2 SVGAGI. Germline trimming cut 7 bases from V and 2 bases from J; bases unmatched to any gene: 8. The chain's CDR3 is CASTKQGIPYEQYF. The CDR3 nucleotides are TGTGCCAGCACCAAACAGGGGATTCCCTACGAGCAGTACTTC.

The chain links TRBV18 to TRBJ1-1; 9 bases agree with TRBD1. V trimming: 5 bases; J trimming: 4 bases; junction bases outside the gene matches: 2. Germline lookup yields CDR1 KGHSH and CDR2 LQKENI. There are 13 residues in the CDR3. The CDR3, as DNA: TGTGCCAGCTCATCGACAGGGGGCACTGAAGCTTTCTTT. It yields the protein CASSSTGGTEAFF.

The CDR3 loop is CASSSGGADTQYF. The CDR3, as DNA: TGCGCCAGCAGCTCGGGGGGCGCAGATACGCAGTATTTT. The genes are TRBV5-1 and TRBJ2-3, with D perhaps matching TRBD2 (7 bases). This CDR3 has 13 amino acids. Deletions cut 3 bases from V and 4 bases from J, with 9 bases between. Germline CDR1 reads SGHRS; CDR2 reads YFSETQ.

The genes are TRBV27 and TRBJ2-1; TRBD2 might be the D (7 bases). Trimming removed 1 base at V and 5 bases at J, with 18 bases between. Looked up from germline, CDR1 is MNHEY and CDR2 is SMNVEV (reference sequence). This CDR3 comprises 17 residues. The CDR3 sequence: CASSLWWEGGVHNEQFF. In nucleotides, the CDR3 is TGTGCCAGCAGTTTATGGTGGGAGGGGGGAGTCCACAATGAGCAGTTCTTC.

The chain couples TRBV5-1 to TRBJ2-1; D remains unclear. The V gene's germline CDR1 is SGHRS and CDR2 YFSETQ. Trimming stripped 4 bases from V and 0 bases from J, with 8 bases between. The CDR3 sequence is 14 residues long. The CDR3 reads CASSLQNSYNEQFF. In DNA, the CDR3 is TGCGCCAGCAGCCTACAGAACTCCTACAATGAGCAGTTCTTC.

V gene TRBV11-2 combines with J gene TRBJ2-3; D gene unclear. Germline V gives CDR1 SGHAT, CDR2 FQNNGV. There are 14 residues in the CDR3. Between the trimmed V and J ends, which lost 6 bases and 1 base, there was a span of 11 bases. CDR3 nucleotide sequence: TGTGCCAGCAGTAGGAACCGGGGCACAGATACGCAGTATTTT. It encodes CASSRNRGTDTQYF.

This clone appeared a single time. The rearrangement joins TRBV6-1 to TRBJ1-5; TRBD1 matches at 8 bases. CDR1 and CDR2 (germline): MNHNS, SASEGT. J was trimmed by 6 bases and V by 3 bases; bases with no gene match: 7. The CDR3 covers 15 residues. CDR3 in amino acids: CASSDWTGQSQPQHF. CDR3 in DNA: TGTGCCAGCAGTGACTGGACAGGGCAGAGTCAGCCCCAGCATTTT.

The V call is TRBV15, the J call TRBJ2-7; 8 bases align to TRBD1. Unmatched junction bases numbered 7, after V lost 0 bases and J lost 0 bases. The CDR3 has 17 amino acids. CDR1 and CDR2 (germline): LNHNV, YYDKDF (reference sequence). This CDR3 reads CATSRDWGTGSSYEQYF. CDR3 nucleotide sequence: TGTGCCACCAGCAGAGATTGGGGGACAGGATCCTCCTACGAGCAGTACTTC.

The V and J genes are TRBV7-8 and TRBJ1-1; 10 bases are a match to TRBD1. Germline CDR1 and CDR2: SGHVS and FQNEAQ. CDR3 length equals 16 residues. V lost 7 bases to trimming and J lost 9 bases; unmatched junction nucleotides: 17. The CDR3 reads CASKRAQGQGSAKAFF. CDR3 nucleotides: TGTGCCAGCAAACGGGCCCAGGGACAGGGGTCAGCCAAAGCTTTCTTT.

This chain links TRBV4-1 with TRBJ1-4; tentative D call: TRBD1 (5 bases). The germline gives CDR1 MGHRA, CDR2 YSYEKL. The CDR3 is 16 residues long. V was cut by 0 bases and J by 7 bases, with 15 bases left in between. The CDR3: CASSQEGGEEGEKLFF. The CDR3 DNA reads TGCGCCAGCAGCCAAGAAGGAGGGGAGGAGGGTGAAAAACTGTTTTTT.

This clone showed up just once. V and J are TRBV9 and TRBJ1-6; no clear D. The CDR3 is 15 residues long. Germline assignment: CDR1 SGDLS and CDR2 YYNGEE. The V and J ends lost 4 bases and 9 bases respectively, with 17 bases between them. CDR3 sequence (DNA): TGTGCCAGCAGCCAGTACGGGGTATCCCTTTCACCCCTCCACTTT. Its translation is CASSQYGVSLSPLHF.

J is TRBJ1-4 and V is TRBV19, with D hard to call. Trimming took 3 bases from V and 8 from J, leaving 4 bases between them. This CDR3 region has 11 residues. The germline V gene has CDR1 LNHDA and CDR2 SQIVND (reference sequence). The CDR3 loop is CASSMEEKLFF. The DNA for the CDR3 is TGTGCCAGTAGTATGGAGGAAAAACTGTTTTTT.

This clone occurred once. This chain links TRBV9 with TRBJ2-2; 9 bases are shared with TRBD2. The CDR3 has 16 residues. V lost 4 bases to trimming and J lost 2 bases; unmatched junction nucleotides: 6. Germline CDR1 is SGDLS and CDR2 is YYNGEE. Written as DNA, the CDR3 is TGTGCCAGCAGCCCTAGCGGGGTTTCCAACACCGGGGAGCTGTTTTTT. This gives the protein CASSPSGVSNTGELFF. Full variable domain (remainder filled in from reference TRBV9 and TRBJ2-2): DSGVTQTPKHLITATGQRVTLRCSPRSGDLSVYWYQQSLDQGLQFLIQYYNGEERAKGNILERFSAQQFPDLHSELNLSSLELGDSALYFCASSPSGVSNTGELFFGEGSRLTVL.

This chain connects TRBV7-2 to TRBJ2-3, with D possibly being TRBD2 (6 bases). CDR1 is SGHTA and CDR2 is FQGNSA in the germline V gene. The CDR3 covers 15 residues. Trimming took 6 bases from V and 4 from J, leaving 17 bases between them. CDR3: CASRVGLPGADTQYF. CDR3 DNA sequence: TGTGCCAGCAGGGTGGGACTCCCAGGAGCAGATACGCAGTATTTT.

This chain connects TRBV14 to TRBJ1-2; possible D gene TRBD1, 5 bases. This CDR3 region has 11 residues. V dropped 5 bases and J dropped 7 bases, with 8 bases sitting between them. From germline, CDR1 is SGHDN and CDR2 FVKESK. The CDR3 DNA follows: TGTGCCAGCAGCTTCGGGGGTGGCTACACCTTC. This sequence encodes CASSFGGGYTF.

CDR3 loop: CASSLAFVGQFADTQYF. In DNA, the CDR3 is TGTGCCAGCAGCTTAGCTTTTGTGGGACAGTTCGCAGATACGCAGTATTTT. The chain is built from TRBV7-2 and TRBJ2-3, with 7 bases matching TRBD1. Germline lookup yields CDR1 SGHTA and CDR2 FQGNSA. This CDR3 comprises 17 residues. The ends lost 0 bases at V and 4 bases at J; junction bases unmatched: 10.

The chain combines TRBV5-1 with TRBJ2-2; TRBD2 matches at 13 bases. V gave up 2 bases and J gave up 5 bases; unmatched junction bases: 9. The CDR3 covers 18 residues. Germline CDR1 SGHRS, CDR2 YFSETQ. The CDR3 here is CASSFTSGGAGRTGELFF. CDR3 in DNA: TGCGCCAGCAGCTTCACTAGCGGGGGGGCCGGTCGAACCGGGGAGCTGTTTTTT.

The chain carries TRBV6-1 and TRBJ2-1; the D gene is possibly TRBD2 (6 bases). The CDR3 length is 16 residues. Per the germline V gene, CDR1 is MNHNS and CDR2 is SASEGT. The V end lost 2 bases, the J end lost 1 base, and 12 bases lay between the germline ends. Written as DNA, the CDR3 is TGTGCCAGCAGTGAACAGGGACTCACTTCCTACAATGAGCAGTTCTTC. Amino acid sequence: CASSEQGLTSYNEQFF.

This chain joins TRBV10-3 and TRBJ2-3; 10 bases map to TRBD1. The CDR3 is 17 amino acids. CDR1 and CDR2 from the germline V gene are ENHRY and SYGVKD. J was trimmed by 2 bases and V by 2 bases; bases with no gene match: 7. This chain's CDR3 is CAISERAGTGDTDTQYF. The CDR3 DNA sequence: TGTGCCATCAGTGAGCGCGCTGGGACAGGGGACACAGATACGCAGTATTTT.

The chain combines TRBV6-1 with TRBJ1-2; 8 bases map to TRBD1. The length of the CDR3 is 15 residues. Germline values: CDR1 MNHNS, CDR2 SASEGT. With 6 bases clipped from V and 3 bases from J, the junction kept 9 bases outside the gene matches. The CDR3 loop is CASREPTGEDYGYTF. In DNA form, the CDR3 reads TGTGCCAGCAGAGAACCGACAGGGGAGGACTATGGCTACACCTTC.